This T cell receptor (beta chain) was sequenced in a study of CD8 T cells in Susac syndrome. There are 13 residues in the CDR3. Germline loops: CDR1 SGHTA, CDR2 FQGNSA. V was shortened by 1 base and J by 9 bases, with 12 bases between the two germline ends. An input of roughly 0.5 to 1 ug of RNA was subjected to reverse transcription using random hexamers. TCRdb called the immunoSEQ multiplex PCR reads again in MiXCR, with one record for every CDR3 protein. The sample yields about 120,000 distinct CDR3 sequences, approximately 90% seen once. The TCR comes from a human donor in good health. V is TRBV7-2 and J is TRBJ2-5; D unresolved. The sequencing sample was made of CD8+ T cells from PBMCs. This chain's CDR3 is CASSLVLELAQYF. The CDR3 DNA reads as TGTGCCAGCAGCTTAGTGCTGGAATTGGCCCAGTACTTC.